Following are 20 T cell receptor beta chains from one sample sequenced in a study of shared clonotypes between healthy human individuals. Assay: immunoSEQ multiplex PCR; the TCRdb copy retains only in-frame clones and omits some. The data contain 2,500,000 or so clones, approximately 92% of them singletons. Sequenced: naive CD4+ T cells sorted from blood. Regarding subset: CD45RA+ positively selected. The receptors here all came from a man younger than 35 in good health.

The chain recombines TRBV9 with TRBJ2-2, with D hard to call. The ends were cut back, 0 bases at V and 0 bases at J, with 9 bases in the middle. The CDR3 has 16 amino acids. CDR1 is SGDLS, CDR2 YYNGEE, per germline. Here the CDR3 reads CASSVASHANTGELFF. CDR3 nucleotide sequence: TGTGCCAGCAGCGTAGCAAGTCACGCGAACACCGGGGAGCTGTTTTTT.

This sequence joins TRBV7-2 and TRBJ2-7; TRBD1 agrees at 8 bases. The CDR3 contains 15 residues. Unmatched junction bases numbered 9, after V lost 4 bases and J lost 4 bases. Germline V gene lookup returns CDR1 SGHTA and CDR2 FQGNSA. CDR3 region: CASSSRTGSTYEQYF. CDR3 sequence (DNA): TGTGCCAGCAGCTCCAGGACAGGGAGCACATACGAGCAGTACTTC. Looking up the rest from reference TRBV7-2 and TRBJ2-7 gives the full variable domain: GAGVSQSPSNKVTEKGKDVELRCDPISGHTALYWYRQSLGQGLEFLIYFQGNSAPDKSGLPSDRFSAERTGGSVSTLTIQRTQQEDSAVYLCASSSRTGSTYEQYFGPGTRLTVT.

With regard to this clone: Other DNA sequences within the sample encode an identical CDR3. The rearrangement joins TRBV6-5 to TRBJ1-6; D is unclear. This CDR3 is 12 amino acids long. Germline V gene sequence: CDR1 MNHEY, CDR2 SVGAGI. V was trimmed by 6 bases and J by 0 bases, leaving 0 bases between them. Here the CDR3 reads CASSSYNSPLHF. The DNA for the CDR3 is TGTGCCAGCAGCTCCTATAATTCACCCCTCCACTTT.

Details on this clone: The sample contains more than one DNA sequence encoding this CDR3. V usage is TRBV7-8 and J usage is TRBJ1-6, with D perhaps matching TRBD1 (5 bases). Trimming shortened V by 1 base and J by 7 bases, and 5 bases separated the two germline ends. Germline V gives CDR1 SGHVS, CDR2 FQNEAQ. The CDR3 runs 13 residues. The CDR3 DNA reads as TGTGCCAGCAGCTTAGGGGGGAATTCACCCCTCCACTTT. Amino acids: CASSLGGNSPLHF.

The chain couples TRBV28 to TRBJ1-4, with 7 bases aligning to TRBD1. CDR3 length equals 12 residues. Germline assignment: CDR1 MDHEN and CDR2 SYDVKM. J was trimmed by 13 bases and V by 6 bases; bases with no gene match: 8. The CDR3 loop reads CASRYGQDGLFF. Here the CDR3 DNA reads TGTGCCAGCAGATACGGACAGGACGGACTGTTTTTT.

This rearrangement joins TRBV7-3 to TRBJ2-2, with no clear D. The CDR3 totals 11 residues. Germline CDR1 is SGHTA and CDR2 is FQGTGA. V was shortened by 5 bases and J by 5 bases, with 3 bases between the two germline ends. The chain's CDR3 is CASSPTGELFF. The DNA for the CDR3 is TGTGCCAGCAGCCCGACCGGGGAGCTGTTTTTT.

As for this clone: The same CDR3 is also encoded by other DNA sequences in this sample. The chain combines TRBV18 with TRBJ2-7, with TRBD2 matching 11 bases. The CDR3 sequence is 14 residues long. The trim removed 2 bases at V and 4 bases at J, leaving 1 base unmatched. Germline assignment: CDR1 KGHSH and CDR2 LQKENI. CDR3 in amino acids: CASSPGTSGYEQYF. CDR3 DNA sequence: TGTGCCAGCTCACCAGGGACTAGCGGTTACGAGCAGTACTTC.

The V and J genes are TRBV27 and TRBJ2-2; D is undetermined. This CDR3 has 15 residues. Trimming removed 5 bases at V and 6 bases at J, with 16 bases between. Germline assignment: CDR1 MNHEY and CDR2 SMNVEV (reference sequence). In DNA, the CDR3 is TGTGCCAGCAGTCCACTGCCTGGGCAGCCCGGGGAGCTGTTTTTT. Its translation is CASSPLPGQPGELFF.

V gene TRBV29-1 combines with J gene TRBJ1-5, with TRBD1 matching over 7 bases. CDR3 length: 14 amino acids. Germline-derived CDR1 and CDR2 are SQVTM and ANQGSEA. V shed 4 bases and J 5 bases; nucleotides not matched to a gene: 8. CDR3 coding DNA: TGCAGCGTTGGACAGGGAGCAAAGGATCAGCCCCAGCATTTT. It encodes CSVGQGAKDQPQHF. Supplemented by reference TRBV29-1 and TRBJ1-5, the full variable domain reads SAVISQKPSRDICQRGTSLTIQCQVDSQVTMMFWYRQQPGQSLTLIATANQGSEATYESGFVIDKFPISRPNLTFSTLTVSNMSPEDSSIYLCSVGQGAKDQPQHFGDGTRLSIL.

About this clone itself: Other DNA sequences in the same sample also yield this CDR3. J is TRBJ2-7 and V is TRBV6-6; D call uncertain. The V gene lost 2 bases and the J gene lost 5 bases, with 4 bases spanning the gap. CDR3 size: 11 residues. Per germline, CDR1 MNHNY and CDR2 SVGAGI (reference sequence). The CDR3 loop is CASSYLNEQYF. CDR3 in DNA: TGTGCCAGCAGTTACCTAAACGAGCAGTACTTC.

The rearrangement links TRBV5-6 to TRBJ2-2; possibly TRBD2 for D (5 bases). CDR1 is SGHDT, CDR2 YYEEEE, per germline. V dropped 7 bases and J dropped 1 base, with 11 bases sitting between them. The CDR3 is 14 amino acids. The CDR3 sequence: CASGPRGNTGELFF. In DNA form, the CDR3 reads TGTGCCAGCGGCCCTCGGGGGAACACCGGGGAGCTGTTTTTT.

The chain is built from TRBV11-2 and TRBJ1-6; D gene ambiguous. From germline, CDR1 is SGHAT and CDR2 FQNNGV. CDR3 length: 14 amino acids. V was trimmed by 5 bases and J by 6 bases, leaving 11 bases between them. The CDR3 DNA sequence: TGTGCCAGCAGCCCCCGGACCCTTAATTCACCCCTCCACTTT. It translates to CASSPRTLNSPLHF.

J is TRBJ2-7 and V is TRBV7-2; 10 bases fit TRBD2. This CDR3 has 15 residues. Germline values: CDR1 SGHTA, CDR2 FQGNSA. The trim removed 1 base at V and 6 bases at J, leaving 6 bases unmatched. The CDR3 protein is CASSLVASGSSEQYF. CDR3 in DNA: TGTGCCAGCAGCTTAGTAGCTAGCGGGAGTAGCGAGCAGTACTTC.

The chain couples TRBV2 to TRBJ1-5; D is undetermined. The germline CDR1 and CDR2 sequences are SNHLY and FYNNEI. The V gene lost 3 bases and the J gene lost 3 bases, with 9 bases spanning the gap. The CDR3 sequence is 14 residues long. The CDR3 region has the DNA TGTGCCAGCAGTGACGAGGGATACAATCAGCCCCAGCATTTT. This codes for CASSDEGYNQPQHF. Complete variable domain (other parts from reference TRBV2 and TRBJ1-5): EPEVTQTPSHQVTQMGQEVILRCVPISNHLYFYWYRQILGQKVEFLVSFYNNEISEKSEIFDDQFSVERPDGSNFTLKIRSTKLEDSAMYFCASSDEGYNQPQHFGDGTRLSIL.

The rearrangement links TRBV19 to TRBJ2-7; TRBD1 matches 7 bases. Germline trimming cut 9 bases from V and 2 bases from J; bases unmatched to any gene: 10. The CDR3 length is 14 residues. Per the germline V gene, CDR1 is LNHDA and CDR2 is SQIVND (reference sequence). DNA of the CDR3: TGTGCCAGCAGGGACAGCCTACCACCCTACGAGCAGTACTTC. Translating it yields CASRDSLPPYEQYF.

The rearrangement joins TRBV6-5 to TRBJ2-5; maybe TRBD1 (5 bases). The CDR3 sequence is 15 residues long. V gave up 5 bases and J gave up 0 bases, with 13 bases separating them. Germline V lookup: CDR1 MNHEY, CDR2 SVGAGI. Here the CDR3 reads CASSTQDPYQETQYF. CDR3 sequence (DNA): TGTGCCAGCAGTACACAGGATCCGTACCAAGAGACCCAGTACTTC.

The chain employs TRBV10-1 and TRBJ2-1; TRBD2 agrees at 8 bases. The CDR3 is made up of 14 amino acids. Germline CDR1 reads WNHNN; CDR2 reads SYGVQD (reference sequence). With V trimmed by 3 bases and J by 7 bases, 5 bases remained unmatched. The CDR3 DNA reads as TGCGCCAGCAGTGACGGGGGGGGAGTTAATGAGCAGTTCTTC. It encodes CASSDGGGVNEQFF.

The chain recombines TRBV11-2 with TRBJ2-3; D not certain. Trimming took 2 bases from V and 3 from J, leaving 12 bases between them. The CDR3 is 15 amino acids. Germline V gene lookup returns CDR1 SGHAT and CDR2 FQNNGV. The CDR3 here is CASSLSLGVTDTQYF. The CDR3, as DNA: TGTGCCAGCAGCTTATCTTTAGGAGTTACAGATACGCAGTATTTT.

V usage is TRBV6-5 and J usage is TRBJ2-4; D unresolved. Looked up from germline, CDR1 is MNHEY and CDR2 is SVGAGI. The CDR3 runs 15 residues. V lost 5 bases and J 3 bases, leaving 14 bases between the germline ends. DNA for the CDR3: TGTGCCAGCAGTCCCAGGAGTTTGGACAAAAACATTCAGTACTTC. Translated, it gives CASSPRSLDKNIQYF.

The chain recombines TRBV7-9 with TRBJ1-4, with D possibly matching TRBD1 (6 bases). CDR1 and CDR2 (germline): SEHNR, FQNEAQ (reference sequence). Trimming shortened V by 1 base and J by 8 bases, and 17 bases separated the two germline ends. The CDR3 totals 16 residues. The CDR3: CASSLGSVQGREKLFF. The CDR3 region has the DNA TGTGCCAGCAGCTTAGGGTCGGTACAGGGAAGAGAAAAACTGTTTTTT.